Following are 11 T cell receptor beta chains from one sample sequenced in a study of blood T cell repertoires in COVID-19. Sequencing was performed with immunoSEQ multiplex PCR; in TCRdb, only in-frame clones are kept and a portion is missing. Found here are fewer than 250,000 clones, around four fifths of them singletons; the top ten hold 3.6%. Sequencing was performed on PBMCs or T cells enriched from blood (not recorded which). The receptors derive from a woman between 35 and 50 years old who had been exposed to COVID-19.

This rearrangement joins TRBV25-1 to TRBJ2-5; D is unclear. Germline CDR1 and CDR2: MGHDK and SYGVNS. Trimming pared 8 bases from V and 5 bases from J, leaving 9 bases between. The CDR3 is made up of 11 amino acids. The CDR3 protein is CASRERETQYF. Written as DNA, the CDR3 is TGTGCCAGCCGAGAGAGGGAGACCCAGTACTTC.

CDR3 sequence (DNA): TGCGCCAGCAGCTTAGGGGGACATAACGAGCAGTACTTC. Encoded protein: CASSLGGHNEQYF. This rearrangement joins TRBV5-1 to TRBJ2-7, with TRBD1 as a possible D gene (6 bases). V lost 2 bases and J 5 bases, leaving 11 bases between the germline ends. This CDR3 is 13 amino acids long. CDR1 and CDR2 (germline): SGHRS, YFSETQ.

This chain links TRBV19 with TRBJ1-6; a weak D match, TRBD1 (6 bases). From germline, CDR1 is LNHDA and CDR2 SQIVND (reference sequence). Trimming shortened V by 7 bases and J by 8 bases, and 21 bases separated the two germline ends. This CDR3 contains 16 residues. The CDR3 coding sequence is TGTGCCAGTACCACAAACGACAGGAGCGGGGATTCACCCCTCCACTTT. Translated: CASTTNDRSGDSPLHF.

The V and J genes are TRBV9 and TRBJ1-5; TRBD1 matches 7 bases. The CDR3 is 17 residues long. Germline V gene sequence: CDR1 SGDLS, CDR2 YYNGEE. After removal of 4 bases from V and 3 bases from J, the junction contained 13 bases not matched to a gene. The CDR3 region has the DNA TGTGCCAGCAGCCCAACGGGACAGCCTGGCGACAATCAGCCCCAGCATTTT. Translated, it gives CASSPTGQPGDNQPQHF.

This chain joins TRBV11-2 and TRBJ1-5; D not resolved. This CDR3 has 15 amino acids. Germline lookup yields CDR1 SGHAT and CDR2 FQNNGV. V lost 5 bases, J lost 0 bases, and 11 bases lay in between. The CDR3 DNA sequence: TGTGCCAGCAGCCTGGACGGGAATAGCAATCAGCCCCAGCATTTT. Amino acid sequence: CASSLDGNSNQPQHF.

The V gene is TRBV7-2, the J gene TRBJ1-1; no firm D call. V lost 1 base and J lost 4, with 13 bases in between. CDR1 is SGHTA and CDR2 is FQGNSA in the germline V gene. CDR3 length: 15 amino acids. CDR3 sequence: CASSLEPGGSTEAFF. The CDR3 DNA reads as TGTGCCAGCAGCTTAGAGCCGGGTGGGAGCACTGAAGCTTTCTTT.

In this sample, this clone turned up a few times. The V gene is TRBV6-5, the J gene TRBJ1-6, with D possibly TRBD1 on 6 matching bases. The V gene lost 7 bases and the J gene lost 8 bases, with 15 bases spanning the gap. The CDR3 extends over 14 amino acids. Germline CDR1 MNHEY, CDR2 SVGAGI. This CDR3 is CASNSLGGDSPLHF. The DNA for the CDR3 is TGTGCCAGCAACTCCTTAGGGGGTGATTCACCCCTCCACTTT.

V is TRBV5-1 and J is TRBJ2-3; no definite D call. The CDR3 covers 14 residues. V was trimmed by 4 bases and J by 4 bases, leaving 13 bases between them. Germline V gives CDR1 SGHRS, CDR2 YFSETQ. CDR3 region: CASSDSHGADTQYF. The CDR3 DNA sequence: TGCGCCAGCAGCGACTCGCATGGAGCAGATACGCAGTATTTT.

The rearrangement links TRBV5-1 to TRBJ2-1; the match to TRBD2 covers 8 bases. Unmatched junction bases numbered 6, after V lost 2 bases and J lost 5 bases. Germline CDR1 SGHRS, CDR2 YFSETQ. This CDR3 is built from 15 residues. CDR3 amino acids: CASSFTAGGHNEQFF. Written as DNA, the CDR3 is TGCGCCAGCAGCTTCACCGCGGGGGGTCACAATGAGCAGTTCTTC.

The chain recombines TRBV25-1 with TRBJ1-5; 7 bases are shared with TRBD1. Per germline, CDR1 MGHDK and CDR2 SYGVNS. The CDR3 has 13 amino acids. Germline trimming cut 8 bases from V and 3 bases from J; bases unmatched to any gene: 4. The CDR3 sequence is CASADRDNQPQHF. CDR3 sequence (DNA): TGTGCCAGCGCAGACAGGGACAATCAGCCCCAGCATTTT. The variable domain in full, completed from reference TRBV25-1 and TRBJ1-5, reads EADIYQTPRYLVIGTGKKITLECSQTMGHDKMYWYQQDPGMELHLIHYSYGVNSTEKGDLSSESTVSRIRTEHFPLTLESARPSHTSQYLCASADRDNQPQHFGDGTRLSIL.

The chain links TRBV3-1 (or the pseudogene TRBV3-2) to TRBJ2-3, with 9 nucleotides matching TRBD2. V shed 1 base, J shed 6 bases, and the junction held 11 bases outside the gene matches. Per the germline V gene, CDR1 is LGHDT and CDR2 is YNNKEL (reference sequence). CDR3 length: 17 residues. CDR3 DNA sequence: TGTGCCAGCAGCCAAGCCGGGACTAGCAAGCGTCCGGATACGCAGTATTTT. It yields the protein CASSQAGTSKRPDTQYF.